This T cell receptor (beta chain) was captured in a study of cytomegalovirus exposure and HLA in healthy donors. Study observations and caveats: Excluded were some V segments that proved indistinguishable, including TRBV6-2 and TRBV6-3. TCR beta chains associated with HLA were, in a later analysis, more clonally expanded than equally common others. Specific recognition of CMV antigens was confirmed in vitro for a few chains (all CMV-associated).

A word on this clone: Its antigen is unknown.

The CDR3 length is 16 residues. V dropped 0 bases and J dropped 8; count of bases not matched to a gene: 11. The germline V gene has CDR1 ENHRY and CDR2 SYGVKD. Whereas donors were nominally healthy upon sampling, unrecorded immune exposures were probable. With 60 Vbeta and 13 Jbeta primers, the PCR was carried out. Libraries were prepared by immunoSEQ multiplex PCR; TCRdb keeps only in-frame clonotypes and omits some of them. This sample has 150,000 to 200,000 clones, with around 80% found just once. The source is a young man in good health and CMV-seropositive. The chain is built from TRBV10-3 and TRBJ2-3, with 7 bases lining up with TRBD2. The specimen sequenced was PBMCs. CDR3 in amino acids: CAISESIGAGEGTQYF. Written as DNA, the CDR3 is TGTGCCATCAGTGAGTCTATCGGTGCGGGGGAAGGTACGCAGTATTTT.